Listed below are T cell receptor beta chains from one sample, sequenced in a study of identical twins. MiXCR was run by TCRdb on the 5' RACE reads, yielding one entry per CDR3 protein. This table has around 250,000 distinct CDR3 sequences, 5.5% to 7.5% appearing once. Another study also made use of these data, one on T cells expressing NK-cell markers.

Sequencing was carried out using CD8+ T cells sorted from blood. The receptors were sampled from a woman aged 18-29 years in good health. The CDR3 runs from the conserved cysteine through the conserved F or W. Each record gives: J gene, D gene, V gene, clone size, CDR3 protein, CDR3 DNA. The D gene is left open where the match is weak. The listing skips clone size in some rows; elsewhere it reads once, few, many or a size class.

J gene: TRBJ1-3; D gene: NA; V gene: TRBV20-1; clone size: many; CDR3 protein: CSAIWSDGNTIYF; CDR3 DNA: TGCAGTGCTATATGGTCAGATGGAAACACCATATATTTT
J gene: TRBJ2-1; D gene: TRBD2; V gene: TRBV7-8; clone size: many; CDR3 protein: CASSLVRGGYNEQFF; CDR3 DNA: TGTGCCAGCAGCTTAGTGCGGGGGGGGTACAATGAGCAGTTCTTC
J gene: TRBJ2-7; D gene: NA; V gene: TRBV11-3; clone size: NA; CDR3 protein: CASSSGEAGVDEQYF; CDR3 DNA: TGTGCCAGCAGCTCCGGAGAGGCGGGCGTGGACGAGCAGTACTTC
J gene: TRBJ2-7; D gene: NA; V gene: TRBV12-3/TRBV12-4; clone size: few; CDR3 protein: CASRPSLTSPGVPYEQYF; CDR3 DNA: TGTGCCAGCAGGCCCTCCTTGACTAGTCCGGGAGTTCCCTACGAGCAGTACTTC
J gene: TRBJ2-1; D gene: NA; V gene: TRBV2; clone size: many; CDR3 protein: CASRGGRSAYNEQFF; CDR3 DNA: TGTGCCAGCAGAGGAGGGAGGAGCGCCTACAATGAGCAGTTCTTC
J gene: TRBJ1-1; D gene: NA; V gene: TRBV3-1; clone size: many; CDR3 protein: CASSQGRGTEAFF; CDR3 DNA: TGTGCCAGCAGCCAAGGCAGGGGTACTGAAGCTTTCTTT
J gene: TRBJ2-1; D gene: TRBD2; V gene: TRBV16; clone size: many; CDR3 protein: CASSQYRTSGRGHEQFF; CDR3 DNA: TGTGCCAGCAGCCAATATAGGACTAGCGGGCGCGGGCATGAGCAGTTCTTC
J gene: TRBJ2-7; D gene: NA; V gene: TRBV3-1; clone size: NA; CDR3 protein: CASSQRPRTHEQYF; CDR3 DNA: TGTGCCAGCAGCCAACGACCAAGAACTCACGAGCAGTACTTC
J gene: TRBJ2-1; D gene: TRBD2; V gene: TRBV20-1; clone size: many; CDR3 protein: CSARERENEQFF; CDR3 DNA: TGCAGTGCTAGAGAGCGGGAGAATGAGCAGTTCTTC
J gene: TRBJ2-1; D gene: NA; V gene: TRBV5-1; clone size: many; CDR3 protein: CASSAGPWLGRSYNEQFF; CDR3 DNA: TGCGCCAGCAGCGCCGGCCCTTGGTTGGGACGCTCCTACAATGAGCAGTTCTTC
J gene: TRBJ2-1; D gene: NA; V gene: TRBV19; clone size: few; CDR3 protein: CASSGDSNEQFF; CDR3 DNA: TGTGCCAGTAGTGGCGACAGCAATGAGCAGTTCTTC
J gene: TRBJ1-1; D gene: NA; V gene: TRBV29-1; clone size: many; CDR3 protein: CSVESGGGTEAFF; CDR3 DNA: TGCAGCGTTGAATCAGGCGGAGGGACTGAAGCTTTCTTT
J gene: TRBJ2-3; D gene: NA; V gene: TRBV7-9; clone size: few; CDR3 protein: CASSFGLGGDTQYF; CDR3 DNA: TGTGCCAGCAGCTTCGGTCTCGGCGGAGATACGCAGTATTTT
J gene: TRBJ2-1; D gene: TRBD2; V gene: TRBV12-5; clone size: many; CDR3 protein: CASGLLAGGENEQFF; CDR3 DNA: TGTGCTAGTGGCCTGCTAGCGGGAGGGGAAAATGAGCAGTTCTTC
J gene: TRBJ1-3; D gene: NA; V gene: TRBV12-3/TRBV12-4; clone size: many; CDR3 protein: CASTYEGLGEF; CDR3 DNA: TGTGCCAGCACTTACGAGGGACTGGGGGAGTTT
J gene: TRBJ2-5; D gene: NA; V gene: TRBV21-1; clone size: NA; CDR3 protein: CASIPGTEETQYF; CDR3 DNA: TGTGCCAGCATCCCCGGGACTGAAGAGACCCAGTACTTC
J gene: TRBJ1-2; D gene: NA; V gene: TRBV29-1; clone size: NA; CDR3 protein: CSVPVRGYGYTF; CDR3 DNA: TGCAGCGTACCTGTCCGTGGCTATGGCTACACCTTC
J gene: TRBJ1-1; D gene: NA; V gene: TRBV7-9; clone size: NA; CDR3 protein: CASTLRDSGVAEAFF; CDR3 DNA: TGTGCCAGCACCCTACGGGACTCGGGAGTGGCTGAAGCTTTCTTT
J gene: TRBJ2-7; D gene: NA; V gene: TRBV11-3; clone size: NA; CDR3 protein: CASSDLRQKLLYEQYF; CDR3 DNA: TGTGCCAGCAGCGACTTGCGGCAGAAACTCCTCTACGAGCAGTACTTC
J gene: TRBJ2-1; D gene: NA; V gene: TRBV20-1; clone size: NA; CDR3 protein: CSAEDYRGNEQFF; CDR3 DNA: TGCAGTGCCGAGGACTATAGGGGCAATGAGCAGTTCTTC
J gene: TRBJ1-1; D gene: NA; V gene: TRBV29-1; clone size: few; CDR3 protein: CSAQGNTEAFF; CDR3 DNA: TGCAGCGCTCAGGGGAACACTGAAGCTTTCTTT
J gene: TRBJ2-5; D gene: NA; V gene: TRBV4-3; clone size: NA; CDR3 protein: CASSQVAEETQYF; CDR3 DNA: TGCGCCAGCAGCCAAGTCGCGGAAGAGACCCAGTACTTC
J gene: TRBJ1-3; D gene: NA; V gene: TRBV12-3/TRBV12-4; clone size: NA; CDR3 protein: CASAFVGAGNTIYF; CDR3 DNA: TGTGCCAGCGCTTTTGTGGGGGCTGGAAACACCATATATTTT
J gene: TRBJ2-2; D gene: NA; V gene: TRBV20-1; clone size: few; CDR3 protein: CSAREEGMGELFF; CDR3 DNA: TGCAGTGCTAGAGAAGAAGGGATGGGGGAGCTGTTTTTT
J gene: TRBJ2-1; D gene: NA; V gene: TRBV27; clone size: NA; CDR3 protein: CASSLGDASDEQFF; CDR3 DNA: TGTGCCAGCAGTTTAGGGGACGCGAGCGATGAGCAGTTCTTC
J gene: TRBJ2-5; D gene: NA; V gene: TRBV6-2/TRBV6-3; clone size: many; CDR3 protein: CASSYGTNGRETQYF; CDR3 DNA: TGTGCCAGCAGTTACGGGACCAACGGCAGGGAGACCCAGTACTTC
J gene: TRBJ1-4; D gene: NA; V gene: TRBV27; clone size: NA; CDR3 protein: CASSLRGFDEKLFF; CDR3 DNA: TGTGCCAGCAGTTTAAGGGGTTTTGATGAAAAACTGTTTTTT
J gene: TRBJ1-4; D gene: NA; V gene: TRBV12-3/TRBV12-4; clone size: few; CDR3 protein: CASSFESEKLFF; CDR3 DNA: TGTGCCAGCAGTTTCGAATCGGAAAAACTGTTTTTT
J gene: TRBJ2-1; D gene: TRBD2; V gene: TRBV3-1; clone size: NA; CDR3 protein: CASSQGRLAGEWHEQFF; CDR3 DNA: TGTGCCAGCAGCCAGGGGCGACTAGCGGGAGAATGGCATGAGCAGTTCTTC
J gene: TRBJ2-1; D gene: NA; V gene: TRBV19; clone size: NA; CDR3 protein: CASTVSGSSYNEQFF; CDR3 DNA: TGTGCCAGTACCGTTAGCGGAAGCTCCTACAATGAGCAGTTCTTC
J gene: TRBJ2-1; D gene: NA; V gene: TRBV27; clone size: NA; CDR3 protein: CASSLSPGASYNEQFF; CDR3 DNA: TGTGCCAGCAGCTTAAGTCCGGGGGCATCCTACAATGAGCAGTTCTTC
J gene: TRBJ2-1; D gene: TRBD2; V gene: TRBV24-1; clone size: NA; CDR3 protein: CATSGTSGVYNEQFF; CDR3 DNA: TGTGCCACCAGCGGGACTAGCGGGGTTTACAATGAGCAGTTCTTC
J gene: TRBJ1-1; D gene: TRBD1; V gene: TRBV5-6; clone size: many; CDR3 protein: CASTMQGERTEAFF; CDR3 DNA: TGTGCCAGCACCATGCAGGGGGAGCGCACTGAAGCTTTCTTT
J gene: TRBJ1-1; D gene: NA; V gene: TRBV4-1; clone size: few; CDR3 protein: CASSQVEGPTEAFF; CDR3 DNA: TGCGCCAGCAGCCAAGTCGAGGGTCCGACTGAAGCTTTCTTT
J gene: TRBJ2-7; D gene: NA; V gene: TRBV14; clone size: many; CDR3 protein: CASSRDVGEQYF; CDR3 DNA: TGTGCCAGCAGCCGGGACGTGGGTGAGCAGTACTTC
J gene: TRBJ1-5; D gene: TRBD1; V gene: TRBV11-2; clone size: few; CDR3 protein: CASSLDWDRGVDQPQHF; CDR3 DNA: TGTGCCAGCAGCTTAGATTGGGACAGGGGGGTGGATCAGCCCCAGCATTTT